This T cell receptor (beta chain) was obtained from a study of response to subunit inactivated influenza vaccine. This clonotype was observed a handful of times. As yet, its antigen is unknown. TCRdb re-derived calls from the RT-PCR reads in MiXCR, one entry per CDR3 protein. The sample shows about 520,000 distinct CDR3 sequences, approximately 11% of them seen only once. Per germline, CDR1 SGHDT and CDR2 YYEEEE. The CDR3 is made up of 12 amino acids. The junction had 4 bases not matched to a gene; V was cut back by 5 bases and J by 10 bases. Study results and limitations: With each seasonal influenza vaccination, the authors suggested, few new T cells are recruited.

The chain joins TRBV5-6 to TRBJ2-1; 9 bases agree with TRBD2. This sequence originates from a man over 45 who received an inactivated influenza vaccine. Sequences were derived from PBMCs from blood, sampled 45 days after vaccination. CDR3 in amino acids: CASSSGSGEQFF. The CDR3 nucleotides read TGTGCCAGCAGTAGCGGGAGTGGGGAGCAGTTCTTC.